Below are 3 T cell receptor beta chains sequenced from a single sample in a study of shared clonotypes between healthy human individuals. Sequencing was performed with immunoSEQ multiplex PCR; in TCRdb, only in-frame clones are kept and a portion is missing. The sample includes about 450,000 clones, around 80% of them seen just once. Sequenced: PBMCs. The receptor source for this set is a woman between 40 and 50 years old in good health. Some clones in this sample may be carry-over from other donors' samples.

The J gene is TRBJ2-5, the V gene TRBV6-6, with unresolved D. CDR1 is MNHNY and CDR2 is SVGAGI in the germline V gene (reference sequence). Trimming pared 2 bases from V and 1 base from J, leaving 11 bases between. The CDR3 is 15 residues long. The CDR3 region has the DNA TGTGCCAGCAGTTACAGTGGCTCAACCCAAGAGACCCAGTACTTC. Its protein is CASSYSGSTQETQYF.

The chain recombines TRBV28 with TRBJ1-5; D gene unclear. The ends were cut back, 3 bases at V and 0 bases at J, with 6 bases in the middle. CDR3 size: 14 residues. Germline lookup yields CDR1 MDHEN and CDR2 SYDVKM. As DNA, the CDR3 is TGTGCCAGCAGTTTTGGCGGTAGCAATCAGCCCCAGCATTTT. It translates to CASSFGGSNQPQHF. Full variable domain (rest looked up from reference TRBV28 and TRBJ1-5): DVKVTQSSRYLVKRTGEKVFLECVQDMDHENMFWYRQDPGLGLRLIYFSYDVKMKEKGDIPEGYSVSREKKERFSLILESASTNQTSMYLCASSFGGSNQPQHFGDGTRLSIL.

The rearrangement uses TRBV2 and TRBJ2-7, with TRBD2 identical over 11 bases. Germline assignment: CDR1 SNHLY and CDR2 FYNNEI. Trimming removed 6 bases from V and 5 bases from J; junction bases left unmatched: 6. The CDR3 has 14 amino acids. DNA of the CDR3: TGTGCCAGCAGCAACGGACTAGCGGGCCACGAGCAGTACTTC. It specifies CASSNGLAGHEQYF.